This T cell receptor beta chain was documented in a study of shared clonotypes between healthy human individuals. Overall study: Those who served as donors were two women and three men between the ages of 18 and 49.

In the naive CD8 group, cells lacked CD45RO and were positively selected for CCR7, so terminally differentiated effector memory CD45RA+ cells were left out. This clone was found once. Its antigen remains unidentified. The data were produced by immunoSEQ multiplex PCR, yet TCRdb's version contains in-frame clones alone and is incomplete. The sample lists 550,000 to 750,000 clones; around 95% were seen once. Study-level findings and limits: Measured sharing among donors was expected to vary with sequencing depth. A generally larger estimated richness was seen in naive subsets than in memory subsets.

This sequence was found in a woman in her 30s in good health. The material sequenced was naive CD8+ T cells sorted from blood.

CDR3 nucleotide sequence: TGTGCCAGCAGCAAGGGTTTACTCCGAACTAGGGCAACTAATGAAAAACTGTTTTTT. Its protein product is CASSKGLLRTRATNEKLFF. This chain uses TRBV28 with TRBJ1-4, with D unclear. Germline V gene sequence: CDR1 MDHEN, CDR2 SYDVKM. Trimming stripped 6 bases from V and 0 bases from J, with 23 bases between. The CDR3 length is 19 residues.